This TCR beta chain derives from a study of shared clonotypes between healthy human individuals. The wider study: Aged 18 to 49, the donors were a couple of women and a few men.

Naive-designated CD8 cells lacked CD45RO, were positively enriched for CCR7, and omitted terminally differentiated effector memory CD45RA+ cells. J was trimmed by 4 bases and V by 5 bases; bases with no gene match: 7. Germline V gene sequence: CDR1 SEHNR, CDR2 FQNEAQ (reference sequence). This CDR3 comprises 16 residues. On this clone: The antigen is unknown.

Assay used: immunoSEQ multiplex PCR; TCRdb lists only in-frame clones, some missing. In the table there are some 580,000 clones, nearly 98% of which are singletons. The study's findings and limits: Non-shared clonotypes had lower generation probabilities than clonotypes shared by all four sorted-subset donors.

The V and J genes are TRBV7-9 and TRBJ2-2, with 10 nucleotides matching TRBD2. Material: naive CD8+ T cells sorted from blood. The origin of this receptor is a man aged 30 to 39 in good health. CDR3 sequence (DNA): TGTGCCAGCAGCGACCAGAGACTAGCGGGCACCGGGGAGCTGTTTTTT. It yields the protein CASSDQRLAGTGELFF. Supplemented by reference TRBV7-9 and TRBJ2-2, the full variable domain reads DTGVSQNPRHKITKRGQNVTFRCDPISEHNRLYWYRQTLGQGPEFLTYFQNEAQLEKSRLLSDRFSAERPKGSFSTLEIQRTEQGDSAMYLCASSDQRLAGTGELFFGEGSRLTVL.